The rows below give T cell receptor beta chains drawn from one sample of a study of CD8 T cells in ankylosing spondylitis. MiXCR was run by TCRdb on the 5' RACE reads, yielding one entry per CDR3 protein. The table lists 150,000 to 200,000 distinct CDR3 sequences, 30% to 35% of them singletons. Sequenced sample: synovial fluid, either unsorted or a sorted T cell fraction (not recorded which). The origin of the receptors is a male donor with ankylosing spondylitis. The CDR3 runs from the conserved cysteine through the conserved F or W. The order of the fields is V gene, J gene, D gene, clone size, CDR3 DNA, CDR3 protein. The D gene is left open where the match is weak. Some rows mark clone size as missing; the rest say once, few, many or name a class of expanded clone.

TRBV7-8,TRBJ2-5,.,few,TGTGCCAGCAGCCACGAGTGGGAGGAGACCCAGTACTTC,CASSHEWEETQYF
TRBV20-1,TRBJ2-1,TRBD2,.,TGCAGTGCCACGGGACAGTCGACTAGCGGGAGACAGTTCTTC,CSATGQSTSGRQFF
TRBV2,TRBJ1-1,.,.,TGTGCCAGCAGTGTTGACACTGAAGCTTTCTTT,CASSVDTEAFF
TRBV19,TRBJ1-1,.,.,TGTGCCAGTAGATTGGGACACCCGAACACTGAAGCTTTCTTT,CASRLGHPNTEAFF
TRBV6-1,TRBJ1-5,.,few,TGTGCCAGCAGCAACGAGGGGCTGAGTGGTCAGCCCCAGCATTTT,CASSNEGLSGQPQHF
TRBV28,TRBJ1-4,TRBD1,.,TGTGCCAGCAGAGTACAGGGGTTTGGCGAAAAACTGTTTTTT,CASRVQGFGEKLFF
TRBV5-1,TRBJ1-1,.,.,TGCGCCAGCAGCTCGGGACACCGGGACACCCCTGAAGCTTTCTTT,CASSSGHRDTPEAFF
TRBV9,TRBJ1-2,TRBD1,few,TGTGCCAGCAGCCCCCACCTGGACAGGGGTATCTATGGCTACACCTTC,CASSPHLDRGIYGYTF
TRBV5-1,TRBJ2-5,.,few,TGCGCCAGCAGCCAAGCTAGCTTTCAAGAGACCCAGTACTTC,CASSQASFQETQYF
TRBV30,TRBJ2-1,TRBD2,.,TGTGCCCGAGCGGTAGCGGGGGGGCGAGATGAGCAGTTCTTC,CARAVAGGRDEQFF
TRBV12-3/TRBV12-4,TRBJ2-2,.,many,TGTGCCAGCAGTTTAATGCTCGGGGGCGGGGAGCTGTTTTTT,CASSLMLGGGELFF
TRBV29-1,TRBJ2-7,TRBD1,few,TGCAGCGTCCGGGACAGTGTTTTGTACTTC,CSVRDSVLYF
TRBV4-1,TRBJ2-5,TRBD1,many,TGCGCCAGCAGCCGGGGACAGGGCGGCCAAGAGACCCAGTACTTC,CASSRGQGGQETQYF
TRBV24-1,TRBJ2-2,.,.,TGTGCCACCAGTGAACGCGCCGGGGAGCTGTTTTTT,CATSERAGELFF
TRBV5-1,TRBJ2-2,.,.,TGCGCCAGCAGCTTGGCCGGAGATGGGGGTAAGGGCACCGGGGAGCTGTTTTTT,CASSLAGDGGKGTGELFF
TRBV11-3,TRBJ2-1,TRBD2,.,TGTGCCAGCAGCTTAGGAGGCGGGAGGGCCAACAATGAGCAGTTCTTC,CASSLGGGRANNEQFF
TRBV2,TRBJ2-3,.,.,TGTGCCAGCAGTAGACTGGGCACAGATACGCAGTATTTT,CASSRLGTDTQYF